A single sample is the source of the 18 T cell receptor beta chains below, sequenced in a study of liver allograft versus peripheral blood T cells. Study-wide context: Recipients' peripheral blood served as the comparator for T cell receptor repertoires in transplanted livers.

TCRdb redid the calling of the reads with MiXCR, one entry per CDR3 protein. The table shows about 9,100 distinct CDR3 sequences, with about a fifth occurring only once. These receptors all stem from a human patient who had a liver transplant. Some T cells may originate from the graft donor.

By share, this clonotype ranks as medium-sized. CDR3 protein: CASSLRTGTGATNEKLFF. In nucleotides, the CDR3 is TGTGCCAGCTCGCTTCGTACAGGGACGGGGGCAACTAATGAAAAACTGTTTTTT. The chain employs TRBV18 and TRBJ1-4; D is perhaps TRBD1 (6 bases). The CDR3 is made up of 18 amino acids. V dropped 6 bases and J dropped 0 bases, with 20 bases sitting between them. Germline V gives CDR1 KGHSH, CDR2 LQKENI.

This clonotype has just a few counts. Written as DNA, the CDR3 is TGTGCCAGCAGCTCCCCCCTAGGCCGGAATGAGCAGTTCTTC. Residues: CASSSPLGRNEQFF. The genes are TRBV11-2 and TRBJ2-1; no firm D call. Trimming left V 4 bases short and J 7 bases short, with 14 bases between. Germline V gene sequence: CDR1 SGHAT, CDR2 FQNNGV. The CDR3 is 14 amino acids. Full variable domain (missing parts from reference TRBV11-2 and TRBJ2-1): EAGVAQSPRYKIIEKRQSVAFWCNPISGHATLYWYQQILGQGPKLLIQFQNNGVVDDSQLPKDRFSAERLKGVDSTLKIQPAKLEDSAVYLCASSSPLGRNEQFFGPGTRLTVL.

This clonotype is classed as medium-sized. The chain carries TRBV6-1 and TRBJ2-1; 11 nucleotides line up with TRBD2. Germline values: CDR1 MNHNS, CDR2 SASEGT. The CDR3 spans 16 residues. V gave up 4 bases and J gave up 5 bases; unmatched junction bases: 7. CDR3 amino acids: CASSAATSGKHNEQFF. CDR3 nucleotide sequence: TGTGCCAGCAGTGCCGCGACTAGCGGGAAACACAATGAGCAGTTCTTC.

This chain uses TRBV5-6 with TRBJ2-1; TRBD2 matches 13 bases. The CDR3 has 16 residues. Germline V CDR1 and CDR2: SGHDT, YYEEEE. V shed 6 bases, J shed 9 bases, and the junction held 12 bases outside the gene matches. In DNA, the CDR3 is TGTGCCAGCACCGAATCACTAGCGGGGGGGCCCAGTGAGCAGTTCTTC. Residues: CASTESLAGGPSEQFF.

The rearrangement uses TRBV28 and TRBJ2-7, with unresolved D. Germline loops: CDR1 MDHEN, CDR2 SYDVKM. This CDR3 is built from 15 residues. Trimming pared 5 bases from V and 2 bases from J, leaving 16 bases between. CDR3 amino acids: CASSQIDGTPYEQYF. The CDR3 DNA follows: TGTGCCAGCAGTCAAATTGATGGAACACCCTACGAGCAGTACTTC.

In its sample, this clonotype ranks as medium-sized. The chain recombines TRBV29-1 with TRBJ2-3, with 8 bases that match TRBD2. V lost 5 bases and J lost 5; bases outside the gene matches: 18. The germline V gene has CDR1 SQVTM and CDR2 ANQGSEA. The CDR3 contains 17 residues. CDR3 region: CSVQVLAENGGKDTQYF. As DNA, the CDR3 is TGCAGCGTTCAGGTACTAGCGGAAAACGGGGGAAAAGATACGCAGTATTTT.

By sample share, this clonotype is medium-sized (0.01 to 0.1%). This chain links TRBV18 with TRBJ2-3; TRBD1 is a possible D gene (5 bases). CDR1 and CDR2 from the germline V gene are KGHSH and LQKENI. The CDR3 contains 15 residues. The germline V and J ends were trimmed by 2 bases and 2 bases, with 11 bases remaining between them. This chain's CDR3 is CASSPRQGNTDTQYF. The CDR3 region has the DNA TGTGCCAGCTCACCAAGGCAGGGAAACACAGATACGCAGTATTTT.

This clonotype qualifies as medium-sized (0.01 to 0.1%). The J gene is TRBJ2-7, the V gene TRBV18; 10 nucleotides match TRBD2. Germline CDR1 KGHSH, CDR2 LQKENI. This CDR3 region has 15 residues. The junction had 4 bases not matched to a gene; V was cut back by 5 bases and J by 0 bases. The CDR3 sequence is CASSRSSGSSYEQYF. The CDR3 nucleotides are TGTGCCAGCTCAAGGTCTAGCGGGAGCTCCTACGAGCAGTACTTC. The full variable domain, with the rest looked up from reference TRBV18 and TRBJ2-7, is NAGVMQNPRHLVRRRGQEARLRCSPMKGHSHVYWYRQLPEEGLKFMVYLQKENIIDESGMPKERFSAEFPKEGPSILRIQQVVRGDSAAYFCASSRSSGSSYEQYFGPGTRLTVT.

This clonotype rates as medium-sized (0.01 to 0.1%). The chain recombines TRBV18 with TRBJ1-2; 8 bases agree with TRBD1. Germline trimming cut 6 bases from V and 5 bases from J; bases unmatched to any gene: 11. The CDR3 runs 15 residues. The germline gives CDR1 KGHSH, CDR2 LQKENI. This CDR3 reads CASSLTGQGEYGYTF. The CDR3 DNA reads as TGTGCCAGCTCTCTCACTGGACAGGGAGAATATGGCTACACCTTC.

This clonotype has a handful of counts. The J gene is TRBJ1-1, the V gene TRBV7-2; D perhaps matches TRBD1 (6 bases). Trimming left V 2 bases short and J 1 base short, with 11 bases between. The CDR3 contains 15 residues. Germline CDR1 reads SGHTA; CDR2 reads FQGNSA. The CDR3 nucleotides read TGTGCCAGCAGCTTAAAGGGGGTGACGAACACTGAAGCTTTCTTT. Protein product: CASSLKGVTNTEAFF.

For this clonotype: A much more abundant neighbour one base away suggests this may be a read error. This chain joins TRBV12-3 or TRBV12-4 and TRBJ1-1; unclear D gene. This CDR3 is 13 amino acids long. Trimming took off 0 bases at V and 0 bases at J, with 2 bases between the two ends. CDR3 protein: CASSLAVNTEAFF. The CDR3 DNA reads TGTGCCAGCAGTTTAGCGGTGAACACTGAAGCTTTCTTT.

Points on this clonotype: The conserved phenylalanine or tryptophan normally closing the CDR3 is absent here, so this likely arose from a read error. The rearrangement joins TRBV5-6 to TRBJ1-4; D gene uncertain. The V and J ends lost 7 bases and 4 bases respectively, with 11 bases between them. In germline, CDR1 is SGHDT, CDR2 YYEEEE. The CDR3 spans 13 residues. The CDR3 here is CASGRRNNEKLFI. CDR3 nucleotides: TGTGCCAGCGGAAGACGGAATAATGAAAAACTGTTTATT.

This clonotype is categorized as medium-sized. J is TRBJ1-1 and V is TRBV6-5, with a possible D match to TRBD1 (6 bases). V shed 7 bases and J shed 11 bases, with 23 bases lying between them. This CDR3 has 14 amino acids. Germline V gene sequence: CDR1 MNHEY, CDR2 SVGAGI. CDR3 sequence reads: CASTDRTGGQGAFF. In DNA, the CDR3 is TGTGCCAGCACCGACCGTACAGGCGGTCAGGGGGCTTTCTTT.

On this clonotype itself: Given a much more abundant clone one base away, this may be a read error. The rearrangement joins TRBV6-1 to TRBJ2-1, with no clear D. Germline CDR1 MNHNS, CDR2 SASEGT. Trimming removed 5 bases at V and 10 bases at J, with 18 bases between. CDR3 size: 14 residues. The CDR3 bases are TGTGCCAGCAGTATGGACCCGGGCCCCTACGAGCAGTTCTTC. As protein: CASSMDPGPYEQFF.

CDR3 region: CASSLDRSADTGQPQHF. DNA for the CDR3: TGTGCCAGCAGCCTGGACAGGAGTGCGGACACAGGTCAGCCCCAGCATTTT. The genes are TRBV12-3 or TRBV12-4 and TRBJ1-5, with 7 bases that match TRBD1. The CDR3 is 17 residues long. J lost 6 bases, V lost 6 bases, and 17 bases had no gene match.

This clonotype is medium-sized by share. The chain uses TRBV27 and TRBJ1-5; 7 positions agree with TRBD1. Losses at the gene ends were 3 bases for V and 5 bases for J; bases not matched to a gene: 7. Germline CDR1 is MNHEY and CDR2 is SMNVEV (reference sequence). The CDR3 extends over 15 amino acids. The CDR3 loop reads CASSFGTDGDQPQHF. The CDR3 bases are TGTGCCAGCAGTTTCGGGACAGACGGCGATCAGCCCCAGCATTTT.

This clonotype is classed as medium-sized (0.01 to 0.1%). The DNA of the CDR3 is TGTGCCACCAGTGAGCCCGGGACAGATAACAATGAGCAGTTCTTC. It specifies CATSEPGTDNNEQFF. The chain employs TRBV24-1 and TRBJ2-1; 7 bases agree with TRBD1. The germline V gene has CDR1 KGHDR and CDR2 SFDVKD. The CDR3 sequence is 15 residues long. Trimming took 4 bases from V and 5 from J; bases not matched to a gene: 7.

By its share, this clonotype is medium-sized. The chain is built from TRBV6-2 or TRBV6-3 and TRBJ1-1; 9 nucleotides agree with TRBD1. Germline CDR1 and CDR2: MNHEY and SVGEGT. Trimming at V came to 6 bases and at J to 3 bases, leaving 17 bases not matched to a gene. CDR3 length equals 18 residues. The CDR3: CASRPTGGALILDTEAFF. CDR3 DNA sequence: TGTGCCAGCAGACCTACAGGGGGCGCATTAATCTTGGACACTGAAGCTTTCTTT.